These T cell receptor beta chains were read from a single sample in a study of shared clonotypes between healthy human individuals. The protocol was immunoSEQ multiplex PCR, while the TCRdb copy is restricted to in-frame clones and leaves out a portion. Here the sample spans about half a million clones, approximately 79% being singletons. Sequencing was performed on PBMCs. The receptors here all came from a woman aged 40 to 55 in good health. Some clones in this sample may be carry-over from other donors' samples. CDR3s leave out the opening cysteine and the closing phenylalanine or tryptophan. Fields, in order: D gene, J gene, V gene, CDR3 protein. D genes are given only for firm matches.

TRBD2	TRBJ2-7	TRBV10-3	AISSGTSVSYEQY
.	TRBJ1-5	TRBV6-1	ASSTGIYSNQPQH
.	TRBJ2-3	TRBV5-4	ASSLGLDTQY
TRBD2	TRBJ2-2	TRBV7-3	ASRAGISSGSRELF
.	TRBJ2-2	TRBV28	ASRGDLGDTGELF
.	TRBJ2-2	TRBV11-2	ASRAPAGRTGELF
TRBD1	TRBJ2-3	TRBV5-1	ASGEPGQGATDTQY
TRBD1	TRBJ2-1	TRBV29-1	SVEGRQGGNEQF
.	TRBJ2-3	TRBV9	ASSESTDTQY
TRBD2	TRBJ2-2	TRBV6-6	ASSSGGPGLF
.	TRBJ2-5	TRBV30	AWSSSGARETQY
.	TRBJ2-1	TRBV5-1	ASSSQASSYNEQF
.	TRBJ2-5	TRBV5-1	ASSPRDMTKETQY
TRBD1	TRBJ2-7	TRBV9	ASSSGGYDPYEQY
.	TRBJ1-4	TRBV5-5	ASSAGRQNEKLF
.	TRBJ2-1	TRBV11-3	ASSSSAWGSYNEQF
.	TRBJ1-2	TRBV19	ASKASGGFGYT
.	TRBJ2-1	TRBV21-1	ASDEREDNEQF
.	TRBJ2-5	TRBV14	ASSRFVGSETQY
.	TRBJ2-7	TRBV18	ASSPLATLEQGDEQY
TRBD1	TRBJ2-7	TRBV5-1	ASSLSGQVNEQY
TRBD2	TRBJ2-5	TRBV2	ASTGPLREWVETQY
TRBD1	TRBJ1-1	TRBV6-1	ASSEAGGQGTTEAF
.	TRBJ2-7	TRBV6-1	ASSEQEEGYEQY
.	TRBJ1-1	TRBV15	ATSRDRNTEAF
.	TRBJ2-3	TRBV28	ASSLDRTLDTQY
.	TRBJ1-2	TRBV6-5	ASRDPGRGYGYT
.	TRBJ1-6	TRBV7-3	ASSTAGDSPLH
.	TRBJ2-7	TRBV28	ASSPPGELILEQY
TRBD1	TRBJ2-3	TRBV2	ASANRGTPITDTQY
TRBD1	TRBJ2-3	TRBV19	ASSIGTGASNTQY
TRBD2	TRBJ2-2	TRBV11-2	ASGQLAGVSGELF
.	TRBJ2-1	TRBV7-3	ASSLQGLQYNEQF
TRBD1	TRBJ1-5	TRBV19	ASRPLGQKNQPQH
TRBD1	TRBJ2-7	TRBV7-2	ASSRGQTYEQY
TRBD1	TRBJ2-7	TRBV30	AWGTGLGGEQY
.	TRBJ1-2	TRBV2	ASSDDSEGLYGYT
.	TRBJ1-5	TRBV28	ASNSRDPRLWPQH
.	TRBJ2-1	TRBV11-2	ASSHGGLADPYNEQF
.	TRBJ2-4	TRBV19	ASKVTGTSGNIQY
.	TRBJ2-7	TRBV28	ASSPAGTYEQY
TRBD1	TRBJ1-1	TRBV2	ASRTGTGVFTEAF
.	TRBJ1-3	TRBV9	ASSHDTGTGNTIY
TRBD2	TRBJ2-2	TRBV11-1	ASSPQGLAAVELF
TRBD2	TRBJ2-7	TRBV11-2	ASATLATSYEQY